This T cell receptor (beta chain) was obtained from a study of Graves' ophthalmopathy and Graves' hyperthyroidism (dated by TCRdb to the late 2010s). Background for the entire study: Stable hyperthyroidism was defined as no progression to ophthalmopathy within 18 months of follow-up. An independent validation cohort was composed of some 19 hyperthyroidism patients and around 15 patients who later progressed from hyperthyroidism to ophthalmopathy. To explore V-J signatures that separate ophthalmopathy from hyperthyroidism, a discovery set of about 100 patients was enrolled, consisting of roughly 45 with ophthalmopathy and fewer than 60 with stable hyperthyroidism. In five or six hyperthyroidism patients, the T-cell repertoires found in thyroid tissue were compared with those found in blood. In total, approximately 130 blood samples were TCR-sequenced: some 40 ophthalmopathy, some 72 hyperthyroidism and some 17 hyperthyroidism-to-ophthalmopathy patients. TCR beta repertoire signatures were used to distinguish Graves' ophthalmopathy from Graves' hyperthyroidism and to predict progression to ophthalmopathy. Following sampling, methimazole starting at 30 mg daily was administered to hyperthyroidism patients, and high-dose intravenous methylprednisolone was administered to ophthalmopathy patients. General conclusions and limits of the study: No statistical method was used to predetermine the sample size, and group allocation was not hidden from the investigators. Most expanded thyroid clonotypes with a frequency above 0.001 also appeared in blood, which suggests that blood repertoires may reflect the immune response in the thyroid. In validation, the model predicted ophthalmopathy progression with roughly 68% sensitivity and 72% to 80% specificity; some 13 predicted patients were CT-confirmed with GO in a median of around 6 months. The 13-signature model separated ophthalmopathy from stable hyperthyroidism with roughly 88% sensitivity and about 81% specificity in cross-validation, and 80%/75% in the test set.

For repertoire sequencing, TCR beta CDR3 regions were amplified from RNA transcripts. The first round was an RT-PCR using HTBI primers with the Qiagen OneStep RT-PCR kit, and this first round was followed by a second-round multiplex PCR, then size selection and purification. Libraries were sequenced paired-end with 100 bp reads on an Illumina HiSeq2000. Concerning the study's data processing: Reads were processed with SOAPnuke, discarding reads with adapters, uncalled bases, mean Phred below 15, or no exact constant-primer or identifier match. COPE v1.2.5 was used to merge high-quality paired reads. Clonotypes were defined as unique nucleotide sequences and were aligned to IMGT TRB V, D and J references using MiTCR v1.1. The analysis was limited to V-J combinations with a frequency above 0.0001, which together covered 99% to 99.2% of repertoires. A TCR clonal expansion and chaos score per V-J combination was defined as the ratio of F50 clonal expansion to chaos observed in the TCRdist matrix. Welch's t-statistics and random forest were used to reduce the features to about twelve V-J combinations, which were then used as input to a naive Bayes classifier. The similarity between thyroid and blood repertoires was quantified using the Morisita-Horn index. The public reads were reanalyzed by TCRdb: fastp trimming at Q25, MiXCR alignment, in-frame beta chains only. A single entry per CDR3 protein holds the most common genes and DNA from its merged rows. TCRdb's processing, not the authors', yielded these V and J calls. This sample has around 1,200,000 distinct CDR3 sequences in its table, and 36% of those were observed once. Over 8.5% of the sample belongs to the ten largest clones.

Hyperthyroidism patients were newly diagnosed, were aged 18 to 65 years, and had a disease duration under 2 months. Anyone with other autoimmune diseases, uncontrolled infections, pregnancy or lactation was excluded from the study. Clinical symptoms, serum thyroxine, TRAb, thyroid ultrasound and orbital computed tomography were used for diagnosis. Total RNA was extracted with Trizol reagent and quality-checked on an Agilent 2100 Bioanalyzer. As to this clonotype: The target of this receptor is not known. Its ends do not fully match the called genes, so a read error is possible.

Spanning cysteine to phenylalanine, the CDR3 consists of 16 amino acids. Only CDR3 DNA is held: 48 bases, read in frame from base 1. The germline V gene provides CDR1 WSHSY and CDR2 SAAADI. The receptor was isolated from an adult man with Graves' hyperthyroidism. The V gene is TRBV10-2 and the J gene is TRBJ2-7; a stretch of 9 junction bases matches TRBD1. The specimen sequenced was peripheral blood or thyroid tissue (not recorded which). In nucleotide form, the sequence is TGTGCCAGCAGCTGGAACCGGGACAGGGTTTTCAACGAGCAGTACTTC. This translates into CASSWNRDRVFNEQYF.